Listed below are T cell receptor beta chains from one sample, sequenced in a study of blood T cells in healthy people across ages. TCRdb ran MiXCR on the 5' RACE reads and lists one entry per CDR3 protein. The sample lists about 2 million distinct CDR3 sequences, about 50% occurring once. The material sequenced was blood. Receptor source: a woman in her thirties or forties in good health. CDR3s include the opening cysteine and the closing phenylalanine or tryptophan. The order of the fields is J gene, D gene, V gene, clone size, CDR3 DNA, CDR3 protein. D genes are given only for firm matches. The size field is filled for only some rows; it gives once, few, many or a size class.

j_gene: TRBJ2-5; d_gene: -; v_gene: TRBV5-1; abundance: -; CDR3nt: TGTGCCAGCAGCTTGGAGTCGAATGAGCAGTACTTC; CDR3aa: CASSLESNEQYF
j_gene: TRBJ2-3; d_gene: TRBD2; v_gene: TRBV4-3; abundance: -; CDR3nt: TGCGCCAGCAGCCAGCTAACTAGCGGGGGGGCAGATACGCAGTATTTT; CDR3aa: CASSQLTSGGADTQYF
j_gene: TRBJ2-7; d_gene: -; v_gene: TRBV29-1; abundance: many; CDR3nt: TGCAGCGTTGGCAGGGAGTCCTACGAGCAGTACTTC; CDR3aa: CSVGRESYEQYF
j_gene: TRBJ2-3; d_gene: -; v_gene: TRBV25-1; abundance: few; CDR3nt: TGTGCCAGCAGTTACGACGGTGGGCTAGCTGGGAGCGTGTTAGATACGCAGTATTTT; CDR3aa: CASSYDGGLAGSVLDTQYF
j_gene: TRBJ2-3; d_gene: TRBD1; v_gene: TRBV7-3; abundance: -; CDR3nt: TGTGCCAGCAGCCCGCGATCTTGGACAGGCAAGGGGGCAGATACGCAGTATTTT; CDR3aa: CASSPRSWTGKGADTQYF
j_gene: TRBJ2-1; d_gene: TRBD1; v_gene: TRBV28; abundance: -; CDR3nt: TGTGCCAGCAGTTCAAGTGGGACAGGGGCCTACAATGAGCAGTTCTTC; CDR3aa: CASSSSGTGAYNEQFF
j_gene: TRBJ2-5; d_gene: -; v_gene: TRBV6-1; abundance: once; CDR3nt: TGTGCCAGCAGAGGGGGTCCAGCGGTGGAGACCCAGTACTTC; CDR3aa: CASRGGPAVETQYF
j_gene: TRBJ1-2; d_gene: TRBD1; v_gene: TRBV6-2/TRBV6-3; abundance: -; CDR3nt: TGTGCCAGCAGTAGGGAACAGGGGACTTTTGGCTACACCTTC; CDR3aa: CASSREQGTFGYTF
j_gene: TRBJ2-1; d_gene: TRBD2; v_gene: TRBV4-1; abundance: few; CDR3nt: TGCGCCAGCAGCCAGCCGCCCGCGGGGGGGCGGGATGAGCAGTTCTTC; CDR3aa: CASSQPPAGGRDEQFF
j_gene: TRBJ2-1; d_gene: -; v_gene: TRBV28; abundance: few; CDR3nt: TGTGCCAGCAGCCGCGGGGGCCGGAGTCACAATGAGCAGTTCTTC; CDR3aa: CASSRGGRSHNEQFF
j_gene: TRBJ1-2; d_gene: -; v_gene: TRBV20-1; abundance: -; CDR3nt: TGCAGTGCTAGAGATCGAACGGGAATTAACTATGGCTACACCTTC; CDR3aa: CSARDRTGINYGYTF
j_gene: TRBJ2-1; d_gene: -; v_gene: TRBV7-2; abundance: -; CDR3nt: TGTGCCAGCAGCCACAAAACAGGTTCCGGCAATGAGCAGTTCTTC; CDR3aa: CASSHKTGSGNEQFF
j_gene: TRBJ1-2; d_gene: TRBD1; v_gene: TRBV5-1; abundance: -; CDR3nt: TGCGCCAGCAGCTCCGGACAGGCTCGTGGCTACACCTTC; CDR3aa: CASSSGQARGYTF